Below are 25 T cell receptor beta chains sequenced from a single sample in a study of blood T cell repertoires in COVID-19. Only in-frame clones appear in the TCRdb table, and some are missing; sequencing was by immunoSEQ multiplex PCR. This sample has approximately 300,000 clones, with about 89% found just once. Sequenced: PBMCs or T cells enriched from blood (not recorded which). The receptors shown here come from a woman between 18 and 29 years old who had recovered from COVID-19.

This rearrangement joins TRBV7-9 to TRBJ1-1, with D perhaps TRBD1 (5 bases). The CDR3 has 16 residues. Trimming stripped 2 bases from V and 1 base from J, with 14 bases between. Germline V lookup: CDR1 SEHNR, CDR2 FQNEAQ (reference sequence). CDR3 amino acids: CASSLPAQETNTEAFF. The CDR3 DNA reads as TGTGCCAGCAGCTTACCCGCACAGGAAACGAACACTGAAGCTTTCTTT. Drawing the rest from reference TRBV7-9 and TRBJ1-1, the complete variable domain is DTGVSQNPRHKITKRGQNVTFRCDPISEHNRLYWYRQTLGQGPEFLTYFQNEAQLEKSRLLSDRFSAERPKGSFSTLEIQRTEQGDSAMYLCASSLPAQETNTEAFFGQGTRLTVV.

This chain joins TRBV3-1 (or the pseudogene TRBV3-2) and TRBJ2-5, with D perhaps TRBD2 (6 bases). Trimming cost V 1 base and J 2 bases, with 11 bases left between them. The CDR3 runs 15 residues. The germline V gene encodes CDR1 LGHDT and CDR2 YNNKEL (reference sequence). CDR3 sequence (DNA): TGTGCCAGCAGCCAAGCGAGTAGCGGACAAGAGACCCAGTACTTC. Encoded protein: CASSQASSGQETQYF.

This chain uses TRBV5-1 with TRBJ2-2, with 8 bases matching TRBD1. J gave up 4 bases and V 7 bases, and 9 bases lay outside the gene matches. The CDR3 has 15 residues. CDR1 is SGHRS and CDR2 is YFSETQ in the germline V gene. This CDR3 is CASGVTGAGTGELFF. The CDR3 nucleotides are TGCGCCAGCGGGGTGACAGGGGCTGGCACCGGGGAGCTGTTTTTT.

The CDR3 region has the DNA TGCAGCGTTACAGGGGGGGATGAAGCTTTCTTT. Translated: CSVTGGDEAFF. The chain links TRBV29-1 to TRBJ1-1; 8 bases align to TRBD1. The junction had 3 bases not matched to a gene; V was cut back by 5 bases and J by 7 bases. Germline V gene data show CDR1 as SQVTM and CDR2 as ANQGSEA. This CDR3 contains 11 residues.

This clone has only one observation. This rearrangement joins TRBV7-9 to TRBJ1-2; D ambiguous. V lost 4 bases, J lost 5 bases, and 20 bases lay in between. The length of the CDR3 is 16 residues. Germline CDR1 reads SEHNR; CDR2 reads FQNEAQ (reference sequence). The CDR3 spells CASSSGPLTAIYGYTF. CDR3 nucleotides: TGTGCCAGCAGCTCGGGTCCTCTAACGGCAATTTATGGCTACACCTTC.

V gene TRBV6-1 combines with J gene TRBJ2-7; the D is unclear. Germline lookup yields CDR1 MNHNS and CDR2 SASEGT. Trimming pared 3 bases from V and 2 bases from J, leaving 8 bases between. The CDR3 covers 13 residues. The CDR3 DNA reads as TGTGCCAGCAGTGAGGTACATACCTACGAGCAGTACTTC. Its protein is CASSEVHTYEQYF.

This clone was picked up one time. V and J are TRBV18 and TRBJ2-7, with 9 positions matching TRBD1. The V gene end was trimmed by 2 bases and the J gene end by 7 bases; junction bases not matched to a gene: 6. Germline V lookup: CDR1 KGHSH, CDR2 LQKENI. This CDR3 has 14 residues. Here the CDR3 reads CASSPDLGQGEQYF. CDR3 nucleotides: TGTGCCAGCTCACCAGATCTGGGACAGGGAGAGCAGTACTTC.

The rearrangement uses TRBV2 and TRBJ1-1; D is unresolved. The CDR3 consists of 15 residues. The V end lost 0 bases, the J end lost 0 bases, and 8 bases lay between the germline ends. CDR1 is SNHLY, CDR2 FYNNEI, per germline. CDR3 sequence reads: CASSEAWHLNTEAFF. The CDR3, as DNA: TGTGCCAGCAGTGAAGCGTGGCATCTGAACACTGAAGCTTTCTTT.

The J gene is TRBJ1-6, the V gene TRBV7-6, with 9 bases that match TRBD1. Germline CDR1 and CDR2: SGHVS and FNYEAQ. V was pared by 5 bases and J by 6 bases, with 8 bases of the junction left unmatched. This CDR3 comprises 16 residues. The CDR3 DNA reads TGTGCCAGCAGCCAAACAAGACAGGGGGGTAATTCACCCCTCCACTTT. This translates into CASSQTRQGGNSPLHF.

V is TRBV6-2 or TRBV6-3 and J is TRBJ1-5; D not resolved. Between the trimmed V and J ends, which lost 2 bases and 9 bases, there was a span of 8 bases. The germline gives CDR1 MNHEY, CDR2 SVGEGT. The CDR3 is 12 amino acids. For the CDR3, the DNA is TGTGCCAGCAGTTACCCCGGTGGGCCCCAGCATTTT. This gives the protein CASSYPGGPQHF.

The chain is built from TRBV18 and TRBJ2-7; possibly TRBD2 for D (7 bases). The CDR3 has 14 residues. Germline values: CDR1 KGHSH, CDR2 LQKENI. Trimming cost V 2 bases and J 4 bases, with 12 bases left between them. The CDR3 region is CASSPGGAVYEQYF. The CDR3 region has the DNA TGTGCCAGCTCACCAGGGGGGGCAGTGTACGAGCAGTACTTC.

The CDR3 sequence is CASSQDNVWTRGTDTQYF. For the CDR3, the DNA is TGTGCCAGCAGCCAAGATAATGTTTGGACTAGAGGCACAGATACGCAGTATTTT. V usage is TRBV14 and J usage is TRBJ2-3; 7 positions agree with TRBD2. Germline CDR1 reads SGHDN; CDR2 reads FVKESK. There are 18 residues in the CDR3. V shed 0 bases and J 1 base; nucleotides not matched to a gene: 10.

V is TRBV13 and J is TRBJ2-7; D gene uncertain. This CDR3 contains 15 residues. From germline, CDR1 is PRHDT and CDR2 FYEKMQ (reference sequence). Trimming removed 1 base at V and 1 base at J, with 11 bases between. The CDR3: CASSLANGESYEQYF. The CDR3 DNA follows: TGTGCCAGCAGCTTAGCCAACGGAGAATCCTACGAGCAGTACTTC.

In its sample, this clone was seen a few times. The V and J genes are TRBV2 and TRBJ1-1, with D possibly TRBD1 on 5 matching bases. The CDR3 is made up of 15 amino acids. Trimming removed 2 bases at V and 1 base at J, with 11 bases between. Germline V CDR1 and CDR2: SNHLY, FYNNEI. The CDR3 DNA sequence: TGTGCCAGCAGTGAATTTTGGGGGGGGAACACTGAAGCTTTCTTT. Its protein is CASSEFWGGNTEAFF.

J is TRBJ2-2 and V is TRBV19; 9 nucleotides agree with TRBD1. Germline CDR1 reads LNHDA; CDR2 reads SQIVND (reference sequence). The trim removed 3 bases at V and 6 bases at J, leaving 14 bases unmatched. The CDR3 loop spans 18 amino acids. CDR3 nucleotide sequence: TGTGCCAGTAGTATCACCGCCGAGGGACAGGGCCGCCCCGGGGAGCTGTTTTTT. Residues: CASSITAEGQGRPGELFF.

V usage is TRBV5-8 and J usage is TRBJ1-4, with TRBD1 matching 8 bases. Germline CDR1 is SGHTS and CDR2 is YDEGEE. This CDR3 is built from 15 residues. The trim removed 4 bases at V and 8 bases at J, leaving 10 bases unmatched. The CDR3 nucleotides are TGTGCCAGCAGCCCAGGGACAGGCAGGGGGGAAAAACTGTTTTTT. This translates into CASSPGTGRGEKLFF.

The chain employs TRBV28 and TRBJ2-3; 8 nucleotides align to TRBD2. There are 17 residues in the CDR3. Germline V lookup: CDR1 MDHEN, CDR2 SYDVKM. Losses at the gene ends were 6 bases for V and 2 bases for J; bases not matched to a gene: 13. The CDR3 loop is CASSPTRAGVPTDTQYF. The CDR3 nucleotides are TGTGCCAGCAGCCCAACACGAGCGGGAGTTCCCACAGATACGCAGTATTTT.

This clone was detected a few times. As DNA, the CDR3 is TGTGCCAGCAGCTTTGGGAGCGTTGGGGATACGCAGTATTTT. This translates into CASSFGSVGDTQYF. The V call is TRBV7-3, the J call TRBJ2-3; a weak D match, TRBD2 (5 bases). V gave up 3 bases and J gave up 6 bases, with 13 bases separating them. Germline CDR1 SGHTA, CDR2 FQGTGA. This CDR3 comprises 14 residues.

This clone was seen just once. CDR3 nucleotide sequence: TGTGCCAGCAGTTCGCCCGGGACAGTCTCCTACGAGCAGTACTTC. Protein sequence: CASSSPGTVSYEQYF. This chain connects TRBV28 to TRBJ2-7; 7 nucleotides match TRBD1. CDR3 size: 15 residues. V was clipped by 4 bases and J by 0 bases; unmatched bases: 6. Germline V lookup: CDR1 MDHEN, CDR2 SYDVKM.

This clone has a handful of counts. The J gene is TRBJ2-7, the V gene TRBV11-2; 7 positions match TRBD1. Unmatched junction bases numbered 13, after V lost 3 bases and J lost 5 bases. The CDR3 runs 16 residues. CDR1 and CDR2 from the germline V gene are SGHAT and FQNNGV. The CDR3 protein is CASSLRRQGRTHEQYF. Here the CDR3 DNA reads TGTGCCAGCAGCTTGAGACGACAGGGAAGAACCCACGAGCAGTACTTC.

The chain has TRBV12-3 or TRBV12-4 and TRBJ2-6; the D is unclear. This CDR3 region has 11 residues. V lost 6 bases, J lost 11 bases, and 8 bases lay in between. CDR3: CASSLTDVLTF. DNA of the CDR3: TGTGCCAGCAGCCTAACCGACGTCCTGACTTTC.

V is TRBV4-2 and J is TRBJ1-2; D possibly corresponds to TRBD1 (6 bases). The V gene lost 3 bases and the J gene lost 2 bases, with 7 bases spanning the gap. Germline assignment: CDR1 LGHNA and CDR2 YNFKEQ. CDR3 length: 13 amino acids. DNA for the CDR3: TGTGCCAGCAGCCACACAGGGAACTATGGCTACACCTTC. This translates into CASSHTGNYGYTF.

J is TRBJ1-2 and V is TRBV5-6; D unresolved. V was clipped by 0 bases and J by 7 bases, with 16 bases between them. There are 15 residues in the CDR3. Germline CDR1 and CDR2: SGHDT and YYEEEE. The CDR3: CASSLDFAARSGYTF. For the CDR3, the DNA is TGTGCCAGCAGCTTGGATTTTGCGGCCCGTTCTGGCTACACCTTC.

V and J are TRBV10-3 and TRBJ2-7; D is possibly TRBD1 (6 bases). The CDR3 runs to 14 residues. Germline V CDR1 and CDR2: ENHRY, SYGVKD. V was trimmed by 2 bases and J by 2 bases, leaving 10 bases between them. CDR3 amino acids: CAISERDKTYEQYF. CDR3 nucleotide sequence: TGTGCCATCAGTGAGCGGGACAAGACCTACGAGCAGTACTTC.

The rearrangement joins TRBV10-1 to TRBJ2-3; D perhaps matches TRBD1 (5 bases). CDR3 length: 15 residues. From germline, CDR1 is WNHNN and CDR2 SYGVQD (reference sequence). V gave up 3 bases and J gave up 2 bases, with 12 bases separating them. CDR3 coding DNA: TGCGCCAGCAGTGACCCCGGACAAGTCACAGATACGCAGTATTTT. As protein: CASSDPGQVTDTQYF.